One sample yielded the 3 T cell receptor beta chains listed below, sequenced in a study of shared clonotypes between healthy human individuals. Clones were read by immunoSEQ multiplex PCR, and TCRdb kept only the in-frame ones, dropping some. The sample lists 740,000 or so clones, around 78% occurring once. Input material: memory CD4+ T cells sorted from blood. The sample's subset: CD45RA-negative fraction. The receptors here all came from a woman younger than 45 in good health.

This chain joins TRBV5-4 and TRBJ2-1, with 8 bases identical to TRBD2. Germline CDR1 SGHNT, CDR2 YYREEE (reference sequence). Trimming cost V 4 bases and J 5 bases; bases outside gene matches: 5. This CDR3 is built from 14 residues. In nucleotides, the CDR3 is TGTGCCAGCAGCGTAACTAGCGGTCACAATGAGCAGTTCTTC. This translates into CASSVTSGHNEQFF.

The chain carries TRBV20-1 and TRBJ2-7, with D unresolved. V was pared by 3 bases and J by 2 bases, with 5 bases between. The CDR3 consists of 11 residues. Germline CDR1 DFQATT, CDR2 SNEGSKA (reference sequence). This CDR3 reads CSASEAYEQYF. For the CDR3, the DNA is TGCAGTGCTAGTGAGGCCTACGAGCAGTACTTC.

A few counts support this clone. The chain couples TRBV11-2 to TRBJ1-2; 7 bases map to TRBD1. Germline CDR1 reads SGHAT; CDR2 reads FQNNGV. V lost 4 bases and J lost 0; bases outside the gene matches: 2. The CDR3 is 14 amino acids. The CDR3 here is CASSSDRSNYGYTF. CDR3 sequence (DNA): TGTGCCAGCAGCTCGGACAGGTCTAACTATGGCTACACCTTC.